The 18 T cell receptor beta chains below all came from one sample that was sequenced in a study of Graves' ophthalmopathy and Graves' hyperthyroidism. Amplification of the TCR beta CDR3 regions used RNA transcripts (as template). A first-round RT-PCR used HTBI primers, followed by a second-round multiplex PCR. TCRdb re-called the multiplex PCR reads through MiXCR, storing one row per CDR3 protein. The repertoire holds some 410,000 distinct CDR3 sequences, with roughly 21% as singletons. The sequenced sample consisted of peripheral blood. The receptors originated from a woman under 30 with stable Graves' hyperthyroidism.

This clonotype was counted at least ten times. The chain's CDR3 is CASSHSSRGYTF. The CDR3 nucleotides are TGTGCCAGCAGCCATTCGTCCCGGGGCTACACCTTC. V is TRBV7-9 and J is TRBJ1-2; D not resolved. Germline-derived CDR1 and CDR2 are SEHNR and FQNEAQ (reference sequence). The length of the CDR3 is 12 residues. V shed 5 bases and J shed 8 bases, with 12 bases lying between them. The whole variable domain, filled in from reference TRBV7-9 and TRBJ1-2, reads DTGVSQNPRHKITKRGQNVTFRCDPISEHNRLYWYRQTLGQGPEFLTYFQNEAQLEKSRLLSDRFSAERPKGSFSTLEIQRTEQGDSAMYLCASSHSSRGYTFGSGTRLTVV.

As for this clonotype: A single base separates this from a much larger clone, so it may be a read error. Here the CDR3 omits its conserved ending phenylalanine or tryptophan, so a read error is the likely source. The V and J genes are TRBV24-1 and TRBJ1-2, with a weak D call TRBD1 (5 bases). Germline CDR1 is KGHDR and CDR2 is SFDVKD. The length of the CDR3 is 11 residues. Trimming left V 9 bases short and J 8 bases short, with 12 bases between. CDR3 DNA sequence: TGTGCCACCCAGGGAACAGTCGGCTACACCTCC. It codes for CATQGTVGYTS.

This clonotype turned up a few times. The V call is TRBV5-1, the J call TRBJ2-7, with D perhaps TRBD2 (6 bases). Trimming took off 6 bases at V and 5 bases at J, with 24 bases between the two ends. The CDR3 loop spans 16 amino acids. Germline lookup yields CDR1 SGHRS and CDR2 YFSETQ. CDR3 coding DNA: TGCGCCAGCACTCTCAGACCGGGACTGACTGTCCACGAGCAGTACTTC. Translated: CASTLRPGLTVHEQYF.

The rearrangement joins TRBV24-1 to TRBJ2-5; no reliable D call. Germline V CDR1 and CDR2: KGHDR, SFDVKD. With 5 bases removed from V and 2 bases from J, the gap between germline ends came to 5 bases. The CDR3 spans 12 residues. The CDR3 region is CATSATQETQYF. The CDR3 nucleotides are TGTGCCACCAGTGCAACGCAAGAGACCCAGTACTTC.

There are many counts of this clonotype. The J gene is TRBJ2-2, the V gene TRBV6-5, with 10 positions matching TRBD1. Germline trimming cut 2 bases from V and 4 bases from J; bases unmatched to any gene: 7. The germline gives CDR1 MNHEY, CDR2 SVGAGI. The CDR3 is 17 residues long. As DNA, the CDR3 is TGTGCCAGCAGTTACGGAATGGGACAGGGGCTCACCGGGGAGCTGTTTTTT. It translates to CASSYGMGQGLTGELFF.

This chain joins TRBV6-1 and TRBJ1-1; a weak D match, TRBD1 (5 bases). This CDR3 comprises 14 residues. The germline V gene has CDR1 MNHNS and CDR2 SASEGT. V lost 6 bases and J 1 base, leaving 12 bases between the germline ends. DNA for the CDR3: TGTGCCAGCAGAGCAGGGCTCGGGAACACTGAAGCTTTCTTT. Protein product: CASRAGLGNTEAFF.

Many counts were recorded for this clonotype. This rearrangement joins TRBV30 to TRBJ1-2; D is uncertain. V shed 2 bases and J shed 6 bases, with 10 bases lying between them. The CDR3 loop spans 12 amino acids. Germline CDR1 and CDR2: GTSNPN and SVGIG (reference sequence). The CDR3 sequence: CAWSMTPNGYTF. The DNA for the CDR3 is TGTGCCTGGAGTATGACACCTAATGGCTACACCTTC.

This clonotype was detected ten times or more. The chain carries TRBV20-1 and TRBJ2-7; D unresolved. V lost 5 bases and J 0 bases, leaving 8 bases between the germline ends. The CDR3 is made up of 12 amino acids. Germline V lookup: CDR1 DFQATT, CDR2 SNEGSKA (reference sequence). The CDR3 reads CSAPRSSYEQYF. The CDR3 region has the DNA TGCAGTGCTCCGAGGTCCTCCTACGAGCAGTACTTC.

This clonotype was observed at least ten times. The V call is TRBV19, the J call TRBJ2-2; D possibly corresponds to TRBD1 (5 bases). The CDR3 contains 15 residues. V was trimmed by 2 bases and J by 3 bases, leaving 10 bases between them. Germline assignment: CDR1 LNHDA and CDR2 SQIVND (reference sequence). CDR3 in DNA: TGTGCCAGTAGTATACGGCAGGGCGACACCGGGGAGCTGTTTTTT. It yields the protein CASSIRQGDTGELFF.

This clonotype has at least ten counts. V gene TRBV5-1 combines with J gene TRBJ1-3; 7 bases agree with TRBD1. Germline CDR1 reads SGHRS; CDR2 reads YFSETQ. The V gene end was trimmed by 4 bases and the J gene end by 0 bases; junction bases not matched to a gene: 4. The CDR3 contains 15 residues. The CDR3 nucleotides read TGCGCCAGCAGCCCAGGACAGGCCTCTGGAAACACCATATATTTT. Translated: CASSPGQASGNTIYF.

This clonotype has ten or more counts. The rearrangement uses TRBV24-1 and TRBJ2-7, with 10 bases lining up with TRBD1. Looked up from germline, CDR1 is KGHDR and CDR2 is SFDVKD. The CDR3 sequence is 14 residues long. With 7 bases clipped from V and 6 bases from J, the junction kept 8 bases outside the gene matches. The CDR3 bases are TGTGCCACCAGGACACGGGACAGGGGTGGCGAGCAGTACTTC. It translates to CATRTRDRGGEQYF.

This clonotype was seen repeatedly, ten times or more. J is TRBJ1-2 and V is TRBV27; D is ambiguous. The CDR3 is made up of 15 amino acids. The germline V gene encodes CDR1 MNHEY and CDR2 SMNVEV (reference sequence). Trimming took 6 bases from V and 4 from J, leaving 18 bases between them. CDR3 sequence (DNA): TGTGCCAGCAGCCGCGATCCGGACGGGTCCTATGGCTACACCTTC. Translation: CASSRDPDGSYGYTF.

Ten or more counts support this clonotype. The chain recombines TRBV6-2 or TRBV6-3 with TRBJ2-7; D call uncertain. The CDR3 has 15 residues. V was pared by 0 bases and J by 2 bases, with 11 bases between. Germline CDR1 and CDR2: MNHEY and SVGEGT. The chain's CDR3 is CASSYSIGVTYEQYF. CDR3 bases: TGTGCCAGCAGTTACTCGATTGGGGTTACCTACGAGCAGTACTTC.

The table lists this clonotype with many counts. This rearrangement joins TRBV12-3 or TRBV12-4 to TRBJ1-1; a weak D match, TRBD1 (6 bases). There are 13 residues in the CDR3. The V gene lost 2 bases and the J gene lost 4 bases, with 8 bases spanning the gap. CDR3 region: CASSLIQGTEAFF. The DNA for the CDR3 is TGTGCCAGCAGTTTAATACAGGGCACTGAAGCTTTCTTT.

About this clonotype itself: This clone may be a read error of a much larger clone one base away. The chain links TRBV29-1 to TRBJ2-7, with TRBD2 as a possible D gene (5 bases). This CDR3 is 12 amino acids long. Germline V gene data show CDR1 as SQVTM and CDR2 as ANQGSEA. This CDR3 reads CSVEVREYGQYF. CDR3 bases: TGCAGCGTTGAGGTACGGGAATACGGGCAGTACTTC.

This clonotype came up many times. The J gene is TRBJ2-4, the V gene TRBV2, with 11 bases aligning to TRBD2. The CDR3 loop spans 16 amino acids. Germline V gene sequence: CDR1 SNHLY, CDR2 FYNNEI. Losses at the gene ends were 6 bases for V and 6 bases for J; bases not matched to a gene: 10. The CDR3 protein is CASRAGLAEPRNIQYF. The CDR3 coding sequence is TGTGCCAGCAGGGCGGGACTAGCGGAACCTAGAAACATTCAGTACTTC. The full variable domain, completed using reference TRBV2 and TRBJ2-4, is EPEVTQTPSHQVTQMGQEVILRCVPISNHLYFYWYRQILGQKVEFLVSFYNNEISEKSEIFDDQFSVERPDGSNFTLKIRSTKLEDSAMYFCASRAGLAEPRNIQYFGAGTRLSVL.

In this sample, this clonotype turned up many times. V and J are TRBV29-1 and TRBJ1-1; D is uncertain. V shed 5 bases and J shed 4 bases, with 26 bases lying between them. The CDR3 spans 17 residues. The V gene's germline CDR1 is SQVTM and CDR2 ANQGSEA. The CDR3 loop reads CSVLITAAVGWTTEAFF. The DNA for the CDR3 is TGCAGCGTTCTGATTACTGCAGCTGTTGGGTGGACCACTGAAGCTTTCTTT.

The rearrangement links TRBV12-3 or TRBV12-4 to TRBJ2-7; no definite D call. V lost 8 bases and J 2 bases, leaving 13 bases between the germline ends. This CDR3 region has 13 residues. The CDR3 DNA sequence: TGTGCCAGCGCCAGGAACAGCGCCTACGAGCAGTACTTC. It encodes CASARNSAYEQYF.